This T cell receptor beta chain was obtained from a study of neurological immune-mediated disorders. Points from the study as a whole: Private repertoires in all groups were suggested by the absence of shared CDR3 amino acid sequences among expanded clones across subjects. In HTLV-1-associated myelopathy, TCR clonal expansion was greatest, whereas multiple sclerosis had the least, falling below healthy controls.

The CDR3 sequence is 18 residues long. Trimming took 4 bases from V and 0 from J; bases not matched to a gene: 11. CDR1 is KGHDR, CDR2 SFDVKD, per germline. There are many counts of this clonotype. Its matching antigen is unknown. Per sequencing run, 15-18 subjects together gave over 180 million TCR-beta sequences. TCRdb fed the 5' RACE reads into MiXCR, producing one record per CDR3 protein. The sample holds about 59,000 distinct CDR3 sequences, roughly 3.2% seen once. J is TRBJ2-1 and V is TRBV24-1; 7 bases fit TRBD2. Sample: PBMCs. The TCR originated in a woman aged 30 to 39 with multiple sclerosis. The CDR3 coding sequence is TGTGCCACCAGTGAAAGTCTAGCGGAGACGAGCTCCTACAATGAGCAGTTCTTC. It specifies CATSESLAETSSYNEQFF.